Described below is a single TCR beta chain sequence and its context. Antigen unknown. The data were obtained in a study of shared clonotypes between healthy human individuals. General observations from the study: It was the non-shared clonotypes that had lower generation probabilities than clonotypes shared by all four donors. Rarefaction showed that sequencing of sorted subsets was incomplete (despite large depth).

Trimming took 5 bases from V and 7 from J, leaving 14 bases between them. The CDR3 covers 13 residues. Germline V lookup: CDR1 SGHAT, CDR2 FQDESV (reference sequence). Splitting of CD4+ cells produced CD45RA+ naive and CD45RA-negative memory subsets. Using immunoSEQ multiplex PCR, the repertoire was profiled, and TCRdb retains in-frame clones only, with some absent. The sample contains approximately 2,000,000 clones, around 90% of which appear only once. The chain combines TRBV11-1 with TRBJ1-1, with D perhaps matching TRBD1 (5 bases). The sequenced sample was naive CD4+ T cells from PBMCs. Indicated subset: CD45RA+ positively selected. The TCR sequence derives from a man aged 18 to 30 in good health. Some clones in this sample may be carry-over from other donors' samples. CDR3 amino acids: CASSQAAGGEAFF. The CDR3, as DNA: TGTGCCAGCAGCCAGGCTGCGGGGGGTGAAGCTTTCTTT. Filled out from reference TRBV11-1 and TRBJ1-1, the complete variable domain reads EAEVAQSPRYKITEKSQAVAFWCDPISGHATLYWYRQILGQGPELLVQFQDESVVDDSQLPKDRFSAERLKGVDSTLKIQPAELGDSAMYLCASSQAAGGEAFFGQGTRLTVV.